The sequence of this T cell receptor beta chain was determined in a study of cytomegalovirus exposure and HLA in healthy donors. Study-level points and caveats: Overall, about 160 TCR beta chains were annotated as cytomegalovirus-associated. In a later analysis, at a false discovery rate of 0.05, over 15,000 TCR beta sequences matched HLA alleles. Later analysis associated a missense DCLRE1C variant with TCR beta V- and J-gene trimming. It was in a later analysis that TCR association rates were seen to vary by HLA locus, highest for DRB1 and lowest for HLA-C.

V dropped 1 base and J dropped 6 bases, with 16 bases sitting between them. The CDR3 runs to 16 residues. Germline V gives CDR1 SGDLS, CDR2 YYNGEE. The PCR was carried out with 60 Vbeta primers and 13 Jbeta primers. TCRdb's table, derived via immunoSEQ multiplex PCR, lists solely in-frame clones and lacks some. The sample consists of approximately 92,000 clones, more than 65% of them appearing once. On this clone itself: Antigen unknown.

J is TRBJ2-2 and V is TRBV9; perhaps TRBD2 as D (6 bases). Sequenced input: PBMCs. The receptor comes from a girl aged 2-15 years in good health and CMV-seropositive. This chain's CDR3 is CASSVPEGTLAGELFF. The CDR3 DNA follows: TGTGCCAGCAGCGTACCGGAGGGGACCTTGGCCGGGGAGCTGTTTTTT.